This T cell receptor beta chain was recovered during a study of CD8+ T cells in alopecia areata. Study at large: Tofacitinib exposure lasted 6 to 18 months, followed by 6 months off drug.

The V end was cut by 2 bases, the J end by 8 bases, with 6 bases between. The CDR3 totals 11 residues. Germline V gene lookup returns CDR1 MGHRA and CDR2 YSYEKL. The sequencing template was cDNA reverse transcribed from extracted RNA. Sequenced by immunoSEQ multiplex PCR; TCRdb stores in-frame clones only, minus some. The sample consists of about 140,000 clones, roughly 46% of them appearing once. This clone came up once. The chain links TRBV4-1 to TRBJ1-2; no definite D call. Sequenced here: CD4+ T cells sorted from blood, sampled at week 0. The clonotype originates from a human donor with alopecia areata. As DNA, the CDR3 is TGCGCCAGCAGCCAATTGGGCGGCTACACCTTC. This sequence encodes CASSQLGGYTF.